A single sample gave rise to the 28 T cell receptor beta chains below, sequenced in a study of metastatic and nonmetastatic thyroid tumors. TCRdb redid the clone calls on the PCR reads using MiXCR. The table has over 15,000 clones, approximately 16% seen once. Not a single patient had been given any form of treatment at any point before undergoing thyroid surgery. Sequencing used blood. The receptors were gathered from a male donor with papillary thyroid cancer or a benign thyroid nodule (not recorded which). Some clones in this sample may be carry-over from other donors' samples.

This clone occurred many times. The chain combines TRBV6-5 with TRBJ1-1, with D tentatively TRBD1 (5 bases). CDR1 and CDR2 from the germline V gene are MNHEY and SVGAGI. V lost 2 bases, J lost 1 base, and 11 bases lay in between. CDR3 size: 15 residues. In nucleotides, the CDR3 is TGTGCCAGCAGTTACGGGGGGGGAGGGAACACTGAAGCTTTCTTT. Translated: CASSYGGGGNTEAFF.

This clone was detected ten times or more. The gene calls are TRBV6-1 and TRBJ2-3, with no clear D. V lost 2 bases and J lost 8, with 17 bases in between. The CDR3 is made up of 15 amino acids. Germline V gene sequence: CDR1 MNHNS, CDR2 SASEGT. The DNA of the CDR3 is TGTGCCAGCAGTGAACACAGCCCCTTCAGCGCTACGCAGTATTTT. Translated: CASSEHSPFSATQYF.

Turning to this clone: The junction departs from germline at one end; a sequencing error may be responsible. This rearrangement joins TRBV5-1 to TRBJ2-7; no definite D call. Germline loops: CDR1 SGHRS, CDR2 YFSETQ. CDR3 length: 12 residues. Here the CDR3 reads CASSLYSYEQYF. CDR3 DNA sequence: TGCGCCAGTAGCTTGTACAGCTACGAGCAGTACTTC.

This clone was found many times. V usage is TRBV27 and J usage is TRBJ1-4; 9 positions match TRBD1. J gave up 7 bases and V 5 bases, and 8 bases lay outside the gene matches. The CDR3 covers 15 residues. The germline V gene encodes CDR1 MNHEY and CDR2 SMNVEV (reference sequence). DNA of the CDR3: TGTGCCAGCAGTAGGGACAGGGCGGTGGCTGAAAAACTGTTTTTT. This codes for CASSRDRAVAEKLFF.

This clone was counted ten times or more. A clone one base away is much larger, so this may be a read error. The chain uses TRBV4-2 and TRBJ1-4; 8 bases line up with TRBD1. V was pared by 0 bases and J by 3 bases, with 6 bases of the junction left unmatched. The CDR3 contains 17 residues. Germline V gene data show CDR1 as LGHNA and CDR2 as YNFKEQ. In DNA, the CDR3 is TGTGCCAGCAGCCAAGAGGGGGGACAGGCAGCTAATGAAAAACTGTTTTTT. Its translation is CASSQEGGQAANEKLFF.

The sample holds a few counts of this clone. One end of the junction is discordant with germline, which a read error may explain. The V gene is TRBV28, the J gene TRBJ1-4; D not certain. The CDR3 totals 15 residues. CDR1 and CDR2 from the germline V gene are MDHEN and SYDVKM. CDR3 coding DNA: TGTGCCAGCAGTCCCGGACGGGCAACTGATGAAAAACTGTTTTTT. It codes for CASSPGRATDEKLFF.

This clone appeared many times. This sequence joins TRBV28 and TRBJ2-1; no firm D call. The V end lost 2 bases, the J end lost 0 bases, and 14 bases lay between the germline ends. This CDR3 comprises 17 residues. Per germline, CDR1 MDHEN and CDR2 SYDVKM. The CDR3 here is CASSLGIWRNSYNEQFF. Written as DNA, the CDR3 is TGTGCCAGCAGTTTAGGAATATGGCGGAACTCCTACAATGAGCAGTTCTTC.

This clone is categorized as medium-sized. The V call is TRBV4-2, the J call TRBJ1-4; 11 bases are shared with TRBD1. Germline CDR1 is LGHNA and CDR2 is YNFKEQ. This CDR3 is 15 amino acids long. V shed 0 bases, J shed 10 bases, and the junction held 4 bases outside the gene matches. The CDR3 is CASSQDGTGGGKLFF. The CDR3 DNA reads TGTGCCAGCAGCCAAGACGGGACAGGGGGTGGAAAACTGTTTTTT.

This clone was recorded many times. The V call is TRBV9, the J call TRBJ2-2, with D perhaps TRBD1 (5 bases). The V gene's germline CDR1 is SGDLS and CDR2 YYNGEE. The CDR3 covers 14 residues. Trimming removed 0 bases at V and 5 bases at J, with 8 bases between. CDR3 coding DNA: TGTGCCAGCAGCGTAGAACAGGAAACCGGGGAGCTGTTTTTT. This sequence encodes CASSVEQETGELFF.

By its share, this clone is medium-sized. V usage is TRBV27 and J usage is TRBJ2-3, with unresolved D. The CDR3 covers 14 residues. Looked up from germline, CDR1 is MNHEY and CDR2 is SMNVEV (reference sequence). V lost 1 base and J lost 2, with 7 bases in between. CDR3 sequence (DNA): TGTGCCAGCAGTTTATTCCGTACCACAGATACGCAGTATTTT. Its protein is CASSLFRTTDTQYF.

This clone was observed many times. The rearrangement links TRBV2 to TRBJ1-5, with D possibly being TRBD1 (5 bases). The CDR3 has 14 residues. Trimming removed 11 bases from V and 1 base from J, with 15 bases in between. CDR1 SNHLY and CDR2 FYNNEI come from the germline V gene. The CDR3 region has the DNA TGTGCCCGTGGTGGGGAGGGGAGCAATCAGCCCCAGCATTTT. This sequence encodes CARGGEGSNQPQHF.

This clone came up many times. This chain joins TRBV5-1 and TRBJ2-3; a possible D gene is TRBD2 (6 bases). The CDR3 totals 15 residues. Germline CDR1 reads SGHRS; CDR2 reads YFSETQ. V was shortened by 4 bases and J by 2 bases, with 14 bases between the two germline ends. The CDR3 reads CASSQLSGLTDTQYF. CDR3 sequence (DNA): TGCGCCAGCAGCCAACTTAGCGGACTCACAGATACGCAGTATTTT.

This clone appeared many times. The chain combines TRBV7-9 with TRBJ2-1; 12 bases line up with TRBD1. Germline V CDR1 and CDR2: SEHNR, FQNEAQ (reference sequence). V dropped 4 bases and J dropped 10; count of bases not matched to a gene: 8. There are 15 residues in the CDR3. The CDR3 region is CASSSWGQGAPEQFF. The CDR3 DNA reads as TGTGCCAGCAGCTCGTGGGGACAGGGGGCCCCCGAGCAGTTCTTC. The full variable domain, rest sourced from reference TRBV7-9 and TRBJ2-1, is DTGVSQNPRHKITKRGQNVTFRCDPISEHNRLYWYRQTLGQGPEFLTYFQNEAQLEKSRLLSDRFSAERPKGSFSTLEIQRTEQGDSAMYLCASSSWGQGAPEQFFGPGTRLTVL.

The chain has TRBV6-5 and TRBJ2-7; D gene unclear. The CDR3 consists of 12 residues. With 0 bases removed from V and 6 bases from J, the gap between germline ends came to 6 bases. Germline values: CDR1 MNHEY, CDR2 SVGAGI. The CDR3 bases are TGTGCCAGCAGTTACTCGATCGGCGAGCAGTACTTC. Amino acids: CASSYSIGEQYF.

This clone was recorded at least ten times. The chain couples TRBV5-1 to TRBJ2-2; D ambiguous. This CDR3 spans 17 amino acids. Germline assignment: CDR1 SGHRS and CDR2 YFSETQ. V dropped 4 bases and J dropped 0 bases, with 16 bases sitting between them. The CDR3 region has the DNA TGCGCCAGCAGCCTGATGAGTACATCGGCGAACACCGGGGAGCTGTTTTTT. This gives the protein CASSLMSTSANTGELFF.

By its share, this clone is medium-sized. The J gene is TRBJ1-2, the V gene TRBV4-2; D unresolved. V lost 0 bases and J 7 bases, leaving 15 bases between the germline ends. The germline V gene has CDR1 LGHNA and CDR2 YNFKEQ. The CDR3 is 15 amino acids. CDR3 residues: CASSQDSPSSRGYTF. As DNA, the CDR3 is TGTGCCAGCAGCCAAGATTCGCCCTCCTCGCGTGGCTACACCTTC.

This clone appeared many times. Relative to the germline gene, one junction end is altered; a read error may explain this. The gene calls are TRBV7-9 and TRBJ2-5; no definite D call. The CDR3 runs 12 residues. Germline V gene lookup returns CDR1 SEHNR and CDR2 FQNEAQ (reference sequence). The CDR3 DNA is TGTGCCAGCAGCTTAGGGCAAGGGACCCAGTACTTC. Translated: CASSLGQGTQYF.

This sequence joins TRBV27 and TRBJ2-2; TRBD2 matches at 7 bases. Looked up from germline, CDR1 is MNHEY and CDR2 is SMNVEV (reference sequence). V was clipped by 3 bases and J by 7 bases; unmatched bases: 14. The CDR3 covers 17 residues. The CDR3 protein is CASSFIAGLSTGGELFF. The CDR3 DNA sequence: TGTGCCAGCAGTTTCATCGCGGGACTATCTACTGGCGGGGAGCTGTTTTTT.

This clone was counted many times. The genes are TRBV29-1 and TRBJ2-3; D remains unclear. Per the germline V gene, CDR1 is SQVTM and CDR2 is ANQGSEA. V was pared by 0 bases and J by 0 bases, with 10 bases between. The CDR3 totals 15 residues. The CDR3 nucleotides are TGCAGCGTTGAAGATCAGAATCCTAGCACAGATACGCAGTATTTT. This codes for CSVEDQNPSTDTQYF.

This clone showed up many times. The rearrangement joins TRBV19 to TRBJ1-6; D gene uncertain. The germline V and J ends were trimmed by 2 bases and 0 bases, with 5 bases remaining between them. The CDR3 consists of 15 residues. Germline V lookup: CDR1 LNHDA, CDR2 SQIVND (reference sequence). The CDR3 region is CASSITRSYNSPLHF. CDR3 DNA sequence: TGTGCCAGTAGTATAACGCGCTCCTATAATTCACCCCTCCACTTT.

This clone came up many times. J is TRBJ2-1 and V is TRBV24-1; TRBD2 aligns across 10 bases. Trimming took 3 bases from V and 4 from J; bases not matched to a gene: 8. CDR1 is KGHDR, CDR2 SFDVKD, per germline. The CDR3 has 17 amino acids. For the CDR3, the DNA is TGTGCCACCAGTGATAGACTAGCGGGCCTCGCTTACAATGAGCAGTTCTTC. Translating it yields CATSDRLAGLAYNEQFF.

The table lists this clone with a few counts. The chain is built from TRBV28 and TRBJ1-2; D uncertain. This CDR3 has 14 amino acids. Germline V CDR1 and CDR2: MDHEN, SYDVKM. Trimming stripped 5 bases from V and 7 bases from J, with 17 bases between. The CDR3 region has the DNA TGTGCCAGCAGTAATGGACCCCTGTCGGGTGGCTACACCTTC. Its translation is CASSNGPLSGGYTF.

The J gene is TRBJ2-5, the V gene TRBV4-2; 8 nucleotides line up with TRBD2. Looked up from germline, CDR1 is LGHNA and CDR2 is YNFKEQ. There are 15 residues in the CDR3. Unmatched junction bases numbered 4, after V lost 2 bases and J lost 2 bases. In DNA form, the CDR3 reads TGTGCCAGCAGCCAATTAGCGGGACGGCAAGAGACCCAGTACTTC. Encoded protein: CASSQLAGRQETQYF.

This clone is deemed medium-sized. The CDR3 sequence: CAWTLGRGYEQYF. The CDR3, as DNA: TGTGCCTGGACCCTCGGACGGGGGTACGAGCAGTACTTC. The V and J genes are TRBV30 and TRBJ2-7; TRBD2 is a possible D gene (6 bases). CDR1 is GTSNPN and CDR2 is SVGIG in the germline V gene (reference sequence). V was clipped by 4 bases and J by 4 bases, with 14 bases between them. This CDR3 has 13 amino acids. The variable domain in full, with the rest retrieved from reference TRBV30 and TRBJ2-7, is SQTIHQWPATLVQPVGSPLSLECTVEGTSNPNLYWYRQAAGRGLQLLFYSVGIGQISSEVPQNLSASRPQDRQFILSSKKLLLSDSGFYLCAWTLGRGYEQYFGPGTRLTVT.

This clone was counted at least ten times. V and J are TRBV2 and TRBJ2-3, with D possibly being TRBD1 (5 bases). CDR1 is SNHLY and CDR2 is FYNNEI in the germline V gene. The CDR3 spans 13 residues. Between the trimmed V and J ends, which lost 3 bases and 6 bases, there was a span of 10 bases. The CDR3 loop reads CASSDDPGDTQYF. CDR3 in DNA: TGTGCCAGCAGTGACGACCCAGGGGATACGCAGTATTTT.

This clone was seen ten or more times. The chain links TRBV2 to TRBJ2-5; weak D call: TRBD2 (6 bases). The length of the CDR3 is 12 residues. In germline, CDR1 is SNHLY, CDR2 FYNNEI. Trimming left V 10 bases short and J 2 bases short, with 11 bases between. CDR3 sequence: CATSSVQETQYF. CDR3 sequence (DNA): TGTGCCACCTCTAGCGTACAAGAGACCCAGTACTTC.

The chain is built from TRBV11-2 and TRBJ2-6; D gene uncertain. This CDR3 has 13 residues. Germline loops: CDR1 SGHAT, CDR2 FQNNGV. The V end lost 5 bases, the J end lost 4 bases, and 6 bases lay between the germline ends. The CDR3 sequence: CASSEAGANVLTF. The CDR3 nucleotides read TGTGCCAGCAGCGAAGCAGGGGCCAACGTCCTGACTTTC. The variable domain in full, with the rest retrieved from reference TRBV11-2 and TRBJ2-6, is EAGVAQSPRYKIIEKRQSVAFWCNPISGHATLYWYQQILGQGPKLLIQFQNNGVVDDSQLPKDRFSAERLKGVDSTLKIQPAKLEDSAVYLCASSEAGANVLTFGAGSRLTVL.

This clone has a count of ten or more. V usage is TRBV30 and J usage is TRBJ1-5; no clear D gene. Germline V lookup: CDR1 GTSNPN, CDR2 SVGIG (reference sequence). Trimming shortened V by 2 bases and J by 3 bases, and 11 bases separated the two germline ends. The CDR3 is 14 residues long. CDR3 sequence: CAWSYSSLNQPQHF. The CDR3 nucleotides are TGTGCCTGGAGTTACTCCTCCCTCAATCAGCCCCAGCATTTT.